The clone carrying this TCR beta chain has at least ten counts. Its specificity is unknown. With 10-nucleotide random UMIs, 5'RACE was used to make the cDNA. Every sequencing run generated over 180 million TCR-beta sequences from 15-18 subjects. TCRdb reprocessed the 5' RACE reads via MiXCR and lists one record per CDR3 protein. The sample has 50,000 or so distinct CDR3 sequences, around 13% seen once. This entry is derived from a study of neurological immune-mediated disorders. The study, taken as a whole, reports: The study found the most TCR clonal expansion in HTLV-1-associated myelopathy and the least in multiple sclerosis, below healthy controls.

Specified time point: longitudinal time-point 2. PBMCs stored at -80 C, 2 million in total, were the source of the unsorted libraries. Sample: PBMCs. The TCR was taken from a male donor with HTLV-1-associated myelopathy (HAM/TSP).

The CDR3 DNA follows: TGCAGTGCTAGCGTCCGTAGAGGGATCGCTGAAGCTTTCTTT. Translation: CSASVRRGIAEAFF. The chain has TRBV20-1 and TRBJ1-1; D is undetermined. The CDR3 runs 14 residues. Germline-derived CDR1 and CDR2 are DFQATT and SNEGSKA (reference sequence). Trimming left V 3 bases short and J 6 bases short, with 17 bases between.